A selection of T cell receptor beta chains follows, all from one sample in a study of shared clonotypes between healthy human individuals. Measured with immunoSEQ multiplex PCR; TCRdb has only the in-frame clones, and not every one. The sample comprises some 490,000 clones, 78% of which are singletons, and around 11% rests with the top ten. The sequenced sample was PBMCs. The receptor set was obtained from a middle-aged woman in good health. Some clones in this sample may be carry-over from other donors' samples. Both conserved end residues are part of each CDR3. The D gene is left open where the match is weak. Only part of the rows carry a size: once, few, many, or a class if the clone is expanded.

J gene	CDR3 length	D gene	clone size	V gene	CDR3 DNA	CDR3 protein
TRBJ2-1	17	NA	NA	TRBV19	TGTGCCAGTAGTATCACGGGACTCCGAGGTACCTACGGTGAGCAGTTCTTC	CASSITGLRGTYGEQFF
TRBJ2-7	13	NA	NA	TRBV19	TGTGCCAGTAGTTTCGGACACCCCTACGAGCAGTACTTC	CASSFGHPYEQYF
TRBJ1-1	15	TRBD1	few	TRBV19	TGTGCCAGTAGTATAGAGACAGGGATGAACACTGAAGCTTTCTTT	CASSIETGMNTEAFF
TRBJ2-1	16	NA	once	TRBV4-2	TGTGCCAGCAGCCAAGACCTGCAGGCGGGCTCCGATGAGCAGTTCTTC	CASSQDLQAGSDEQFF
TRBJ2-3	19	TRBD2	NA	TRBV9	TGTGCCAGCAGCGTCCTCCCCGTGGGACTAGCGGGAGGTACAGATACGCAGTATTTT	CASSVLPVGLAGGTDTQYF
TRBJ1-2	14	NA	once	TRBV5-5	TGTGCCACCAAATACTCGGGGGGAAACTATGGCTACACCTTC	CATKYSGGNYGYTF
TRBJ2-3	15	NA	NA	TRBV30	TGTGCCTGGAGCTTACAGGGTGGTCCCACAGATACGCAGTATTTT	CAWSLQGGPTDTQYF
TRBJ1-3	15	TRBD1	NA	TRBV7-9	TGTGCCAGCAGCCCGGGACAGCGGGTTGGAAACACCATATATTTT	CASSPGQRVGNTIYF
TRBJ2-7	18	TRBD2	once	TRBV4-1	TGCGCCAGCAGCCCTCTTCCGTCGGTGGTAGCGGGAGCCTACGAGCAGTACTTC	CASSPLPSVVAGAYEQYF
TRBJ2-1	18	TRBD2	NA	TRBV10-1	TGCGCCAGCAGTGAGTCGTGGCTAGCGGGAGGGCCGGGAAATGAGCAGTTCTTC	CASSESWLAGGPGNEQFF
TRBJ2-3	14	NA	NA	TRBV7-9	TGTGCCAGCAGCCCTCTAGTCCACACAGATACGCAGTATTTT	CASSPLVHTDTQYF
TRBJ2-3	15	NA	NA	TRBV6-5	TGTGCCAGCAGTTACCAGGCAGGGACCCCAGATACGCAGTATTTT	CASSYQAGTPDTQYF
TRBJ2-1	17	TRBD2	NA	TRBV27	TGTGCCAGCATGGCTAGCGGGAGACTATCCTCCTACAATGAGCAGTTCTTC	CASMASGRLSSYNEQFF
TRBJ2-5	14	NA	few	TRBV7-3	TGTGCCAGCAGCGCCCACGGGAGCTGGGAGACCCAGTACTTC	CASSAHGSWETQYF
TRBJ2-2	15	NA	NA	TRBV9	TGTGCCAGCAGCGTAGCTGAGGGGTACACCGGGGAGCTGTTTTTT	CASSVAEGYTGELFF
TRBJ2-2	12	NA	NA	TRBV7-3	TGTGCCAGCAGCTTTCAGCTCGGGGAGCTGTTTTTT	CASSFQLGELFF
TRBJ1-2	18	NA	once	TRBV21-1	TGTGCCAGCAGCAAGGTTGCAGGACAACGCCCAGGTTGGTTTGGCTACACCTTC	CASSKVAGQRPGWFGYTF
TRBJ1-1	18	NA	once	TRBV25-1	TGTGCCAGCAGTCCCGGACGGGGAAGGGGTTTGTCAACCGAAGAAGCTTTCTTT	CASSPGRGRGLSTEEAFF
TRBJ2-6	16	NA	NA	TRBV19	TGTGCCAGTAGTACAGGTCTCAGCTCTGGGGCCAACGTCCTGACTTTC	CASSTGLSSGANVLTF
TRBJ2-7	11	NA	NA	TRBV21-1	TGTGCCAGCTGCCTGCCCGACGAGCAGTACTTC	CASCLPDEQYF
TRBJ2-2	13	TRBD2	NA	TRBV10-2	TGCGCCAGCCGGCGGGAGGGGACCGGGGAGCTGTTTTTT	CASRREGTGELFF
TRBJ1-1	12	NA	NA	TRBV7-2	TGTGCCAGCAGCTTAGTGGGGATTGAAGCTTTCTTT	CASSLVGIEAFF
TRBJ2-5	15	NA	NA	TRBV4-3	TGCGCCAGCAGCGTACTTACCGGGGACGGGGAGACCCAGTACTTC	CASSVLTGDGETQYF
TRBJ1-2	13	NA	NA	TRBV7-2	TGTGCCAGCAGCTACCGACACCTGGATGGCTACACCTTC	CASSYRHLDGYTF
TRBJ2-7	16	NA	NA	TRBV28	TGTGCCAGCAGTTTATCTTCCCAAATTAACTCCTACGAGCAGTACTTC	CASSLSSQINSYEQYF
TRBJ2-2	14	NA	once	TRBV2	TGTGCCAGCAGACGGGACTGGAACACCGGGGAGCTGTTTTTT	CASRRDWNTGELFF
TRBJ1-4	17	NA	NA	TRBV18	TGTGCCAGCTCACCCCGACAGGCCCAGGGAACTAATGAAAAACTGTTTTTT	CASSPRQAQGTNEKLFF
TRBJ2-1	12	NA	NA	TRBV27	TGTGCCAGCAGTTTCCCGGGACGGGAGCAGTTCTTC	CASSFPGREQFF
TRBJ2-7	17	TRBD1	NA	TRBV11-2	TGTGCCAGCAGCTTAGTACAGACAGGGGGCGCGTCCTACGAGCAGTACTTC	CASSLVQTGGASYEQYF
TRBJ2-1	13	NA	NA	TRBV5-4	TGTGCCAGCAGCTTTAGACGGGGTAATGAGCAGTTCTTC	CASSFRRGNEQFF
TRBJ2-7	15	TRBD1	NA	TRBV28	TGTGCCAGCAGCTCCTGGACAGGGCGGACTTACGAGCAGTACTTC	CASSSWTGRTYEQYF
TRBJ1-2	19	TRBD1	many	TRBV30	TGTGCCTGGAGTGTACAGTTATCGTTTAGGACAGGGCGGCCCTATGGCTACACCTTC	CAWSVQLSFRTGRPYGYTF